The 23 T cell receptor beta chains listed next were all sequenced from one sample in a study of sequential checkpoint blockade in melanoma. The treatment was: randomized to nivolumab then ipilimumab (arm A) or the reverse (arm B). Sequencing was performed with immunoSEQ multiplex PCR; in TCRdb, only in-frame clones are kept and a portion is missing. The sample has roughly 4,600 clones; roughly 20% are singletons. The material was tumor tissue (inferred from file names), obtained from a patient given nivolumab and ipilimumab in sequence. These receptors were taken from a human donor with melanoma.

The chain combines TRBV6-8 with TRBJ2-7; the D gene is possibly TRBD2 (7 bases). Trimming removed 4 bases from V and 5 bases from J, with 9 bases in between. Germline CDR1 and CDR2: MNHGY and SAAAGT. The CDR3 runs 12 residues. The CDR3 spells CASSSGGHEQYF. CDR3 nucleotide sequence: TGTGCCAGCAGTTCGGGGGGCCACGAGCAGTACTTC.

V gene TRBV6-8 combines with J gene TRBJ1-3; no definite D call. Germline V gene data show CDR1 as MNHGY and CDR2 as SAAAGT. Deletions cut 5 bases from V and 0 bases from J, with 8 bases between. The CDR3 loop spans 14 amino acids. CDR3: CASSRGSSGNTIYF. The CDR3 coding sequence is TGTGCCAGCAGTAGAGGGAGCTCTGGAAACACCATATATTTT.

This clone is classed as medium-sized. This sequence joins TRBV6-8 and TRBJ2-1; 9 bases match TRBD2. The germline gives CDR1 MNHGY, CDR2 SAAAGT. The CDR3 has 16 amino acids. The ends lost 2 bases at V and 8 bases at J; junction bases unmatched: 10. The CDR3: CASSYRGGGAPDEQFF. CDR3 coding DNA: TGTGCCAGCAGTTACCGGGGCGGGGGGGCCCCGGATGAGCAGTTCTTC.

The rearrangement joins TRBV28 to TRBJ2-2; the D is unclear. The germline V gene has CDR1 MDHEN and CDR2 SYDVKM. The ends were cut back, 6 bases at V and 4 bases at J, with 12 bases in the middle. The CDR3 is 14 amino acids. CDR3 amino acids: CASRGSYGTGELFF. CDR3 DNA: TGTGCCAGCAGAGGCTCGTACGGCACCGGGGAGCTGTTTTTT.

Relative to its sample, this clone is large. The CDR3 DNA reads as TGTGCCAGTAGTGCCCCAACAGGGGTCGAGCAGTACTTC. It encodes CASSAPTGVEQYF. The J gene is TRBJ2-7, the V gene TRBV19; 7 bases fit TRBD1. Germline assignment: CDR1 LNHDA and CDR2 SQIVND (reference sequence). The CDR3 spans 13 residues. V shed 5 bases and J 6 bases; nucleotides not matched to a gene: 7.

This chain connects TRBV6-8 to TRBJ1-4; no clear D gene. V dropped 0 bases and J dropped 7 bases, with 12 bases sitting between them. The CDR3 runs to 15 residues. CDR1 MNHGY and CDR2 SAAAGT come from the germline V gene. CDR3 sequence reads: CASSYSDGAAEKLFF. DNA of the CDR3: TGTGCCAGCAGTTACTCTGACGGTGCGGCTGAAAAACTGTTTTTT.

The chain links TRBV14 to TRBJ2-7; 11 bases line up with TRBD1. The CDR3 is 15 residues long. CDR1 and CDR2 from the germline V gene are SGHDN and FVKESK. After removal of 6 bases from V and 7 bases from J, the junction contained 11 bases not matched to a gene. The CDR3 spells CASRRSGQGAWEQYF. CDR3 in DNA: TGTGCCAGCAGACGATCCGGACAGGGGGCTTGGGAGCAGTACTTC. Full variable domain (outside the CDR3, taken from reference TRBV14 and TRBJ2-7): EAGVTQFPSHSVIEKGQTVTLRCDPISGHDNLYWYRRVMGKEIKFLLHFVKESKQDESGMPNNRFLAERTGGTYSTLKVQPAELEDSGVYFCASRRSGQGAWEQYFGPGTRLTVT.

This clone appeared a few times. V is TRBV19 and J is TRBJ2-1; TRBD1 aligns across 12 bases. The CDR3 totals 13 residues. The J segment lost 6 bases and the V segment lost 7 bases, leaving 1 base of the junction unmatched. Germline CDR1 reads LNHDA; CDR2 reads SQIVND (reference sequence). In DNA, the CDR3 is TGTGCCAGTAAGGGACAGGGGGCCAATGAGCAGTTCTTC. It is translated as CASKGQGANEQFF.

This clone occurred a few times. This CDR3 reads CASSLSGSNQPQHF. The CDR3 DNA reads as TGTGCCAGCAGTTTGTCAGGGAGCAATCAGCCCCAGCATTTT. The genes are TRBV28 and TRBJ1-5, with a tentative D call TRBD1 (5 bases). V was clipped by 3 bases and J by 1 base, with 7 bases between them. The length of the CDR3 is 14 residues. Per the germline V gene, CDR1 is MDHEN and CDR2 is SYDVKM. Filled out from reference TRBV28 and TRBJ1-5, the complete variable domain reads DVKVTQSSRYLVKRTGEKVFLECVQDMDHENMFWYRQDPGLGLRLIYFSYDVKMKEKGDIPEGYSVSREKKERFSLILESASTNQTSMYLCASSLSGSNQPQHFGDGTRLSIL.

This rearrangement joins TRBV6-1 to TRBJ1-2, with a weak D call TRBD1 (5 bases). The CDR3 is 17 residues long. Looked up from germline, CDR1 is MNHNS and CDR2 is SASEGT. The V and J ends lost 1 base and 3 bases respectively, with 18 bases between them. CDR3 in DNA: TGTGCCAGCAGTGAAGACGGGATTGGGGGGAGGTACTATGGCTACACCTTC. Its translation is CASSEDGIGGRYYGYTF.

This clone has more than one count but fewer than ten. DNA of the CDR3: TGTGCCAGCAGCGGACCGGGCCGGAAGGGAAACACCATATATTTT. The encoded protein is CASSGPGRKGNTIYF. The chain employs TRBV11-3 and TRBJ1-3; D gene unclear. Trimming removed 5 bases at V and 4 bases at J, with 15 bases between. This CDR3 has 15 residues. CDR1 and CDR2 from the germline V gene are SGHNT and YENEEA.

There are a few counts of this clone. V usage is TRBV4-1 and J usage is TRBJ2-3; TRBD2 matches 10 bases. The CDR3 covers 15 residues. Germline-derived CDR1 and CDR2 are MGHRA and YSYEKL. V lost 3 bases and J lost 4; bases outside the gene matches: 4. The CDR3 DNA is TGCGCCAGCAGCCAGGGACTAGCGTACCCAGATACGCAGTATTTT. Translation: CASSQGLAYPDTQYF.

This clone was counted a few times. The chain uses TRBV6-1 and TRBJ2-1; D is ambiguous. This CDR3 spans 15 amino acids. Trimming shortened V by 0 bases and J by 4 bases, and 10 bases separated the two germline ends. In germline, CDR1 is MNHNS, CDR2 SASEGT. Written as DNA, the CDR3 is TGTGCCAGCAGTGAAGCGGGAACTAAATACAATGAGCAGTTCTTC. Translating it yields CASSEAGTKYNEQFF.

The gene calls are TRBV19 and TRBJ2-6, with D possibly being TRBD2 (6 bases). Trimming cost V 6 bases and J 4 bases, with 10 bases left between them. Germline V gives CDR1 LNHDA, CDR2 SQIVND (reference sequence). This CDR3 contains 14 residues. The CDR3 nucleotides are TGTGCCAGTAGCCCAGGGAGGGGGGCCAACGTCCTGACTTTC. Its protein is CASSPGRGANVLTF.

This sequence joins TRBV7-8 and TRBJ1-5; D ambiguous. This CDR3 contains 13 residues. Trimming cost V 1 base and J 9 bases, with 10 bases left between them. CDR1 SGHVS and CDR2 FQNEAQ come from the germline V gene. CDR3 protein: CASSLDVGSPQHF. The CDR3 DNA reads TGTGCCAGCAGCTTAGACGTGGGTTCGCCCCAGCATTTT.

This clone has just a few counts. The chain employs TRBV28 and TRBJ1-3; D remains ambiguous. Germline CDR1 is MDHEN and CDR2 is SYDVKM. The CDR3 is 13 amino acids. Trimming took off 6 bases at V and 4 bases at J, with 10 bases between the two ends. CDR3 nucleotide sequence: TGTGCCAGCAGCCCCGGGCTAGGAAACACCATATATTTT. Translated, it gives CASSPGLGNTIYF.

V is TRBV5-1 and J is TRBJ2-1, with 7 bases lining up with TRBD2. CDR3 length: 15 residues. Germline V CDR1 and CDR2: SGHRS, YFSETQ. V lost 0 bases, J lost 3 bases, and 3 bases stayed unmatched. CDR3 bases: TGCGCCAGCAGCTTGGATCGCGGGGGCTACAATGAGCAGTTCTTC. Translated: CASSLDRGGYNEQFF.

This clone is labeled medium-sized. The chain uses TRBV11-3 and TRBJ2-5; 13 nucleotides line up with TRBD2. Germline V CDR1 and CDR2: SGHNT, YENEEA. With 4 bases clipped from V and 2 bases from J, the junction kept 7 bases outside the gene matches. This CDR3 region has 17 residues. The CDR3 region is CASSWGGLAGIQETQYF. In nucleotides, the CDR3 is TGTGCCAGCAGCTGGGGGGGACTAGCGGGAATACAAGAGACCCAGTACTTC.

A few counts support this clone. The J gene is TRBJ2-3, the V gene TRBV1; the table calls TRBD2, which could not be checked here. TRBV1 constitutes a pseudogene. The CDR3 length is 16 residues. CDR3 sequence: CASSKTSGGADDTQYF. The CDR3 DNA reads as TGCGCCAGCAGCAAGACTAGCGGGGGGGCTGACGATACGCAGTATTTT.

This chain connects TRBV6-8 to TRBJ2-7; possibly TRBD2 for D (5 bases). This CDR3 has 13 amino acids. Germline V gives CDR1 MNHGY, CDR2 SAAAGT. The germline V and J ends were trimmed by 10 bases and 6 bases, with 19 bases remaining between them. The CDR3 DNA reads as TGTGCCATCATGGGGAACCTCCGGGGCGAGCAGTACTTC. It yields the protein CAIMGNLRGEQYF.

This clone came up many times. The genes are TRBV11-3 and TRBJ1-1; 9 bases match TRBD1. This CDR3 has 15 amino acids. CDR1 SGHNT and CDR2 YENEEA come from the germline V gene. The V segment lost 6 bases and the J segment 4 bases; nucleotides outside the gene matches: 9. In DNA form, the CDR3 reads TGTGCCAGCAGTTACTTGGGACAGGGCCTCACTGAAGCTTTCTTT. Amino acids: CASSYLGQGLTEAFF.

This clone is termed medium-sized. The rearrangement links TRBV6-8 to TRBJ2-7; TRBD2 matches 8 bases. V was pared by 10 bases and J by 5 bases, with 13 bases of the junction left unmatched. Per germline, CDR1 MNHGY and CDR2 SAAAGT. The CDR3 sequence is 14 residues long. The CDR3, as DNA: TGTGCCACCCTGGCGGCAGGGACTAGGAACGAGCAGTACTTC. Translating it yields CATLAAGTRNEQYF.

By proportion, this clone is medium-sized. In nucleotides, the CDR3 is TGTGCCAGCAGCTTCGGGGGCGGGGGCTACGAGCAGTACTTC. Protein product: CASSFGGGGYEQYF. The chain carries TRBV11-3 and TRBJ2-7, with D maybe TRBD2 (7 bases). This CDR3 is 14 amino acids long. V shed 3 bases and J shed 3 bases, with 12 bases lying between them. The germline V gene has CDR1 SGHNT and CDR2 YENEEA. Based on the CDR3 plus reference TRBV11-3 and TRBJ2-7, the full variable domain is EAGVVQSPRYKIIEKKQPVAFWCNPISGHNTLYWYLQNLGQGPELLIRYENEEAVDDSQLPKDRFSAERLKGVDSTLKIQPAELGDSAVYLCASSFGGGGYEQYFGPGTRLTVT.